Here is one T cell receptor (beta chain) with its context. The data originate from a study of blood T cell repertoires in COVID-19. J gave up 9 bases and V 5 bases, and 6 bases lay outside the gene matches. Germline assignment: CDR1 SQVTM and CDR2 ANQGSEA. The CDR3 contains 12 residues. Libraries were prepared by immunoSEQ multiplex PCR; TCRdb keeps only in-frame clonotypes and omits some of them. The sample has tens of thousands of clones, 89% seen once. This receptor was obtained from a man aged 55 to 70 with acute or convalescent COVID-19. Sequenced material: peripheral blood. V and J are TRBV29-1 and TRBJ2-1; 8 bases align to TRBD1. CDR3 region: CSVHPGGTEQFF. CDR3 coding DNA: TGCAGCGTTCACCCAGGGGGCACTGAGCAGTTCTTC.